This record concerns one T cell receptor beta chain sequence. The antigen this receptor binds is unknown. Per-nucleotide qualities are absent, and no much larger clonotype sits a single base away. Including the terminal cysteine and phenylalanine, the CDR3 comprises 15 residues. Kept here is only the CDR3 DNA, which spans 45 bases and is read in frame from base 1. Sequences LNHDA (CDR1) and SQIVND (CDR2) are obtained from the germline V gene (reference sequence). Deletion took 4 bases off V and 3 bases off J, with a span of 13 bases between the germline ends. This sample is part of a study of T cell changes during pregnancy in multiple sclerosis (dated by TCRdb to between 2017 and 2020). With regard to the full study: The study examined how the T cell repertoire changed over the course of pregnancy in women with multiple sclerosis.

Libraries were made using the immunoSEQ multiplex PCR assay. Here the immuneACCESS table is served through TCRdb, limited to in-frame sequences with V and J called. Missing clones are a known gap in these copies; in checked studies unresolved V genes cover under half, and the rest lacks a known reason. The sample table contains 55,000 to 75,000 clones; only one count was recorded for about 90% of them. The ten largest clones take up approximately 1.5% of the sample. This sequence was found in a female donor in good health, enrolled as a control in a pregnancy study. The sample here was peripheral blood, taken in the third trimester of pregnancy. The chain is made from TRBV19 and TRBJ1-5, with the D gene too uncertain to name. The CDR3 here reads CASSTTELDNQPQHF. Here is the DNA: TGTGCCAGTAGTACCACGGAGCTAGACAATCAGCCCCAGCATTTT. The entire variable domain, with the stretches around the CDR3 drawn from the reference TRBV19 and TRBJ1-5 proteins, is DGGITQSPKYLFRKEGQNVTLSCEQNLNHDAMYWYRQDPGQGLRLIYYSQIVNDFQKGDIAEGYSVSREKKESFPLTVTSAQKNPTAFYLCASSTTELDNQPQHFGDGTRLSIL.